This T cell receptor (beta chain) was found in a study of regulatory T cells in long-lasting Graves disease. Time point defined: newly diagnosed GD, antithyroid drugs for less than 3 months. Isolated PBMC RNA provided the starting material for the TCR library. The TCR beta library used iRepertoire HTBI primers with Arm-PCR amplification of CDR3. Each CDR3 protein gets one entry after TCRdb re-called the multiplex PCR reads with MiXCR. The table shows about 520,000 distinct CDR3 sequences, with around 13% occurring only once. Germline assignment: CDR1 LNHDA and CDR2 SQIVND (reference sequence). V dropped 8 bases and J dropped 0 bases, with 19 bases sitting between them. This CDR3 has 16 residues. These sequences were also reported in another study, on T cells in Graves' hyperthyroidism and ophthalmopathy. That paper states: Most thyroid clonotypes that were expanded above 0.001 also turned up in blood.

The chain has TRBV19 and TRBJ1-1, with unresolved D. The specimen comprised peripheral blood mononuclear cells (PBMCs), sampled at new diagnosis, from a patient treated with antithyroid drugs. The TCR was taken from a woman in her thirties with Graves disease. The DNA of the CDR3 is TGTGCCAGTTCCGGGCCATCCAAACGGTTGAACACTGAAGCTTTCTTT. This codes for CASSGPSKRLNTEAFF.